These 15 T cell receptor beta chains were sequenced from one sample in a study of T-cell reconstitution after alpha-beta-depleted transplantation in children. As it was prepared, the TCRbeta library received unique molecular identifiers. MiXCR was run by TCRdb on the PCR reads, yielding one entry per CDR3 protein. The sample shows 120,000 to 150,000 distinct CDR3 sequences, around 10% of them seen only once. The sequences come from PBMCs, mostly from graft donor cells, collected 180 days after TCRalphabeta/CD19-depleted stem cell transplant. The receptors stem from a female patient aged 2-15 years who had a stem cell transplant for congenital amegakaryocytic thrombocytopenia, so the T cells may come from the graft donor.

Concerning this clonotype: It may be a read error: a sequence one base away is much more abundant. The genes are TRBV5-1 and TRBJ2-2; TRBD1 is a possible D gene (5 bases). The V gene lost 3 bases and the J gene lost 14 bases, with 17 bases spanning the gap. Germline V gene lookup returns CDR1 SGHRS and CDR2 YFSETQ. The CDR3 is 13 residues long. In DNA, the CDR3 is TGCGCCAGCAGCTCTGGGGCCAGCAACGACCTGTTTTTT. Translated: CASSSGASNDLFF.

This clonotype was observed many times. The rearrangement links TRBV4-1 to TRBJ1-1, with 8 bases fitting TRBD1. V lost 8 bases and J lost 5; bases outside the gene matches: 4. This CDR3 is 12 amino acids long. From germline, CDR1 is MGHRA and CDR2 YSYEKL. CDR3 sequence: CASAGGRTEAFF. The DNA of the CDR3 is TGCGCCAGCGCAGGGGGCCGGACTGAAGCTTTCTTT.

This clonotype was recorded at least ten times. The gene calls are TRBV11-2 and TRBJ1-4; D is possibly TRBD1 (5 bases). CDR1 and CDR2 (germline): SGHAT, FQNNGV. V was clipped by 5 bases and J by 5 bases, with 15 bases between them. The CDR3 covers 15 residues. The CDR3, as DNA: TGTGCCAGCAGCCGAGCGGGACGGAGGAATGAAAAACTGTTTTTT. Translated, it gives CASSRAGRRNEKLFF.

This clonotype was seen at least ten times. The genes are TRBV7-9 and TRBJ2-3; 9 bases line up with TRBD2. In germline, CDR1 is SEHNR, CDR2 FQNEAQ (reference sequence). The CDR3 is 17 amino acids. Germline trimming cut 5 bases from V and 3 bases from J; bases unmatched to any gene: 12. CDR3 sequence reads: CASSTPRGGGATDTQYF. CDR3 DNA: TGTGCCAGCAGCACCCCCCGCGGCGGGGGGGCTACAGATACGCAGTATTTT.

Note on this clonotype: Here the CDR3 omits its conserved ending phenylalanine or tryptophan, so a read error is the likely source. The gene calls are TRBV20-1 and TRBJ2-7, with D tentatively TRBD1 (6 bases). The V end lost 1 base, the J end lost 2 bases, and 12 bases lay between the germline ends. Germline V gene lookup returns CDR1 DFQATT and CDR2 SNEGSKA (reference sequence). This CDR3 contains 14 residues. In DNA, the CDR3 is TGCAGTGCTAGAGCACGGGACACCGCCTACGAGCAGTACTTG. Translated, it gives CSARARDTAYEQYL.

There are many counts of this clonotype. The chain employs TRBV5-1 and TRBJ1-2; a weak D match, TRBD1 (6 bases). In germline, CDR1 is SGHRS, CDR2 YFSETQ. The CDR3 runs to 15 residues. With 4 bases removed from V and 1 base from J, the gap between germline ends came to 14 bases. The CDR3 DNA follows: TGCGCCAGCAGCAACCGAGGGGGAGATAACTATGGCTACACCTTC. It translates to CASSNRGGDNYGYTF.

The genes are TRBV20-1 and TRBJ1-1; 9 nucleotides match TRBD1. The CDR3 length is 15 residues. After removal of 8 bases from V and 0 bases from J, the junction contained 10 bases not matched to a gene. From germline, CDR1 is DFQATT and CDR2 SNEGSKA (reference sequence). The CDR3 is CSFKRQGGMNTEAFF. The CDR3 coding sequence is TGCAGTTTCAAAAGACAGGGGGGGATGAACACTGAAGCTTTCTTT.

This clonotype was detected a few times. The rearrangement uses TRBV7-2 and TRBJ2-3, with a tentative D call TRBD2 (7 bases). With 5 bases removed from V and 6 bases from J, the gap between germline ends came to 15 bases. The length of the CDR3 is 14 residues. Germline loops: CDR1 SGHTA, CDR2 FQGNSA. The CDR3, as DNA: TGTGCCAGCAGCGTTTCCCGGGGGGCGGATACGCAGTATTTT. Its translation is CASSVSRGADTQYF.

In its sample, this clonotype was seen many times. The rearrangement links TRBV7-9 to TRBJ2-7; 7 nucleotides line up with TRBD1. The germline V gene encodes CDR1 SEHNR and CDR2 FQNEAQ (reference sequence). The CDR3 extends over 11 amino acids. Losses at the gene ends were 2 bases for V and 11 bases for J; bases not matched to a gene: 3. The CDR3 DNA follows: TGTGCCAGCAGCTTATCTGGGACAGAGTACTTC. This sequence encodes CASSLSGTEYF.

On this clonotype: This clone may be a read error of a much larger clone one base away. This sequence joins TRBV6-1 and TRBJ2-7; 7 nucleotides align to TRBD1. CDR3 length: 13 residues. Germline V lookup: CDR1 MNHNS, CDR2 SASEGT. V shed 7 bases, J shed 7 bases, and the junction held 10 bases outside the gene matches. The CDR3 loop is CASKRQGAEEQYF. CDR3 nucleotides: TGTGCCAGCAAGCGACAGGGAGCTGAAGAGCAGTACTTC.

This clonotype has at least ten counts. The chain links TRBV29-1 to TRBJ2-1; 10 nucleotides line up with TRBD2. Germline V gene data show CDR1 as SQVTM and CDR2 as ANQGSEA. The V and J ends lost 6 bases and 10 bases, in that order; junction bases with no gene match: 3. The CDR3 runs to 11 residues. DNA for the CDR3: TGCAGCGTCATTAGCGGGAGGGAGCAGTTCTTC. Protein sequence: CSVISGREQFF.

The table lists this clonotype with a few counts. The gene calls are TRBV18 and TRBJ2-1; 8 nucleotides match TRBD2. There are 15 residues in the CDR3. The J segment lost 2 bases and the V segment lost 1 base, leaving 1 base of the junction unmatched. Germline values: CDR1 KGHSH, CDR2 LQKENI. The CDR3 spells CASSPRAGAYNEQFF. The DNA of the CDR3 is TGTGCCAGCTCACCACGAGCGGGAGCCTACAATGAGCAGTTCTTC.

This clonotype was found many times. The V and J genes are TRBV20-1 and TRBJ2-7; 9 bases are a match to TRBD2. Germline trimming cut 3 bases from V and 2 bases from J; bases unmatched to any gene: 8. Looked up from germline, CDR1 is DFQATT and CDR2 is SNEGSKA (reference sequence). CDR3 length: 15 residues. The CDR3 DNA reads TGCAGTGCTAGGCGTAGACTAGCGGAACCCTACGAGCAGTACTTC. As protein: CSARRRLAEPYEQYF.

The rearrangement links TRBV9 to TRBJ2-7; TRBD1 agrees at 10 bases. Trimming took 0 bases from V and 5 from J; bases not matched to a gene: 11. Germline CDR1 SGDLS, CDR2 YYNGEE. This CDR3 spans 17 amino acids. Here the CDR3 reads CASSVDAFGTGVHEQYF. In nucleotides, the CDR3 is TGTGCCAGCAGCGTAGACGCTTTCGGGACAGGGGTCCACGAGCAGTACTTC.

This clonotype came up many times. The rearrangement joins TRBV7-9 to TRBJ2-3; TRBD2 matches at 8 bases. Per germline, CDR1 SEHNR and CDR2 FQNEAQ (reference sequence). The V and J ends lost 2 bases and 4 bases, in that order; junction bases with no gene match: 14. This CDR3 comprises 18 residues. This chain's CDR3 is CASSLKEVGTRMADTQYF. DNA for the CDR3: TGTGCCAGCAGCTTAAAGGAAGTGGGGACTAGGATGGCAGATACGCAGTATTTT.